This TCR beta chain was captured in a study of blood T cell repertoires in COVID-19. Whole-study context: PBMCs, B-cell-depleted T cells, or T cells were the source of the cDNA or gDNA that made up the material.

Original data processing: Estimation of nucleated cell counts relied on the amplification of reference gene primers. The table came from immunoSEQ multiplex PCR; TCRdb's copy has only in-frame clones and leaves some out. The V and J calls and clone size were taken over from that table, and D and trimming were inferred from the DNA. The sample consists of some 160,000 clones, around four fifths of them appearing once. The material sequenced was peripheral blood. This clonotype originated in a woman of 80 years or more with COVID-19, enrolled during active disease.

DNA for the CDR3: TGTGCCAGCACCAAAACGGGTGTTACCTACGAGCAGTACTTC. Residues: CASTKTGVTYEQYF. This chain joins TRBV7-8 and TRBJ2-7, with D unclear. Germline-derived CDR1 and CDR2 are SGHVS and FQNEAQ. V was clipped by 7 bases and J by 2 bases, with 15 bases between them. This CDR3 contains 14 residues.